Listed below are T cell receptor beta chains from one sample, sequenced in a study of blood T cell repertoires in COVID-19. Sequencing was performed with immunoSEQ multiplex PCR; in TCRdb, only in-frame clones are kept and a portion is missing. This table has under 80,000 clones, roughly 80% appearing once. The sequencing input was peripheral blood. The origin of the receptors is a woman aged 55-69 years with acute or convalescent COVID-19. Each CDR3 is given with its conserved first and last residue. Each record gives: V gene, D gene, clone size, J gene, CDR3 DNA, CDR3 protein. A D gene is named only where the DNA matches it firmly. Only some rows state a clone size, as once, few, many or a class for expanded clones.

TRBV6-1	.	few	TRBJ1-4	TGTGCCAGCAGTGAAGCGTGGGAGGGGGGAGAAAAACTGTTTTTT	CASSEAWEGGEKLFF
TRBV19	TRBD1	few	TRBJ1-5	TGTGCCAGTAGTGCCCCTTGGGACAGGGGACAGCCCCAGCATTTT	CASSAPWDRGQPQHF
TRBV19	TRBD1	.	TRBJ1-6	TGTGCCAGTAGTCGCGGACAGGGGCCTAATTCACCCCTCCACTTT	CASSRGQGPNSPLHF
TRBV12-3/TRBV12-4	.	.	TRBJ1-3	TGTGCCATACTCCGTGGAAACACCATATATTTT	CAILRGNTIYF
TRBV4-1	.	.	TRBJ1-2	TGCGCCAGCAGCCAAGGGGGAGGTGCCGCCTATGGCTACACCTTC	CASSQGGGAAYGYTF
TRBV7-2	.	once	TRBJ1-6	TGTGCCAGCAGCTTGGGGGCCCAGGAGAATTCACCCCTCCACTTT	CASSLGAQENSPLHF
TRBV12-5	.	.	TRBJ2-3	TGTGCTAGTGCCATTAGCACAGATACGCAGTATTTT	CASAISTDTQYF
TRBV29-1	TRBD1	.	TRBJ2-7	TGCAGCGTCCGGACAGGGCAAGCGGGTGAGCAGTACTTC	CSVRTGQAGEQYF
TRBV5-5	.	.	TRBJ2-2	TGTGCCAGCAGCTTGGTGGAGGGCGCGAACACCGGGGAGCTGTTTTTT	CASSLVEGANTGELFF
TRBV3-1/TRBV3-2	.	.	TRBJ2-7	TGTGCCAGCAGCGAGGCTGGGTACGAGCAGTACTTC	CASSEAGYEQYF
TRBV5-1	TRBD1	.	TRBJ2-3	TGCGCCAGCGGGGACAGGGCCCCCACAGATACGCAGTATTTT	CASGDRAPTDTQYF
TRBV4-1	.	.	TRBJ1-3	TGCGCCAGCAGCCAAGGGGACAATGGAAACACCATATATTTT	CASSQGDNGNTIYF
TRBV2	.	.	TRBJ1-3	TGTGCCAGCAGTGATCCGCAGGATGGAAACACCATATATTTT	CASSDPQDGNTIYF
TRBV29-1	.	.	TRBJ2-3	TGCAGCGTTCAGGCCTGGGCGGGATTCACAGATACGCAGTATTTT	CSVQAWAGFTDTQYF
TRBV3-1/TRBV3-2	.	.	TRBJ1-1	TGTGCCAGCAGCCAACAAGGGGTGAGCACTGAAGCTTTCTTT	CASSQQGVSTEAFF
TRBV19	.	.	TRBJ1-1	TGTGCCAGTAGTATGGCGGATCGTAGGAACACTGAAGCTTTCTTT	CASSMADRRNTEAFF
TRBV6-5	.	.	TRBJ1-3	TGTGCCAGCAGTTATAACCAGGGTCTTGGAAACACCATATATTTT	CASSYNQGLGNTIYF
TRBV19	.	.	TRBJ1-1	TGTGCCAGTAGTTCGAGACAGCTCCGGAACACTGAAGCTTTCTTT	CASSSRQLRNTEAFF
TRBV2	TRBD1	.	TRBJ1-3	TGTGCCAGCAGGACAGGGACCTCTGGAAACACCATATATTTT	CASRTGTSGNTIYF
TRBV9	TRBD2	.	TRBJ2-3	TGTGCCAGCAAGCGGGGGGGATACACAGATACGCAGTATTTT	CASKRGGYTDTQYF
TRBV19	.	.	TRBJ1-5	TGTGCCAGTATCCTCAGGGAGGGTCAGCCCCAGCATTTT	CASILREGQPQHF
TRBV3-1/TRBV3-2	TRBD1	.	TRBJ2-7	TGTGCCAGCAGCCAAGAACAGGGACAGGCGTACTTC	CASSQEQGQAYF
TRBV6-5	.	.	TRBJ1-4	TGTGCCAGCCGACAGACAACTAATGAAAAACTGTTTTTT	CASRQTTNEKLFF
TRBV29-1	.	.	TRBJ1-1	TGCAGCGTTGGATTGGGGAGTGTCGGCACTGAAGCTTTCTTT	CSVGLGSVGTEAFF
TRBV2	TRBD1	.	TRBJ2-3	TGTGCCAGCAGCCTGGGACAGAGCACAGATACGCAGTATTTT	CASSLGQSTDTQYF
TRBV10-3	.	.	TRBJ1-1	TGTGCCATCAGTTCAGGGAGGAGTCCGGAAGCTTTCTTT	CAISSGRSPEAFF
TRBV3-1/TRBV3-2	TRBD2	once	TRBJ2-7	TGTGCCAGCAGCCAAGGGTCGCGGGGGTTGACCTACGAGCAGTACTTC	CASSQGSRGLTYEQYF
TRBV5-1	.	.	TRBJ2-1	TGCGCCAGCAGCTTGTCAGATTACAATGAGCAGTTCTTC	CASSLSDYNEQFF
TRBV27	.	.	TRBJ1-1	TGTGCCAGCAGTCCGCTTTCCCCCGGGGAAGCTTTCTTT	CASSPLSPGEAFF
TRBV6-6	.	.	TRBJ2-7	TGTGCCAGCAGTCCTGCTCAGGGTCGACCCTACGAGCAGTACTTC	CASSPAQGRPYEQYF
TRBV6-6	TRBD1	.	TRBJ1-2	TGTGCCAGCAGCTCGACAGGGGGCGGCTATGGCTACACCTTC	CASSSTGGGYGYTF
TRBV7-9	.	.	TRBJ2-7	TGTGCCAGCAGCTTAGTAGGATTGGGGGGAGGCGAGCAGTACTTC	CASSLVGLGGGEQYF
TRBV5-1	.	.	TRBJ1-2	TGCGCCAGCAGCTTCGACAGTCAGCGCTATGGCTACACCTTC	CASSFDSQRYGYTF